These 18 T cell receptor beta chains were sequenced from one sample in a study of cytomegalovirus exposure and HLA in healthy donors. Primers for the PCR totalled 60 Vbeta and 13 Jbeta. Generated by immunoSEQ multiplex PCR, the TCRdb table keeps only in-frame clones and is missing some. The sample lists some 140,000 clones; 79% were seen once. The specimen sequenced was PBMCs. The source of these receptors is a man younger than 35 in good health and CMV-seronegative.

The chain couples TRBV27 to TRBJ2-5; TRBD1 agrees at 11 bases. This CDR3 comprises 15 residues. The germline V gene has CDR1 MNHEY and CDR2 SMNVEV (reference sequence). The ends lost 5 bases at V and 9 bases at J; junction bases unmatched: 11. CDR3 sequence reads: CASSKQPGQGVAQYF. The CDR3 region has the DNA TGTGCCAGCAGTAAACAACCGGGACAGGGGGTGGCCCAGTACTTC.

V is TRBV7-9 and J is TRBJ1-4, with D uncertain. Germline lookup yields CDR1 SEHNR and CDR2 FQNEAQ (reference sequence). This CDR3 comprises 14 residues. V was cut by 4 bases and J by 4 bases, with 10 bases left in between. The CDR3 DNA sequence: TGTGCCAGCAGCTCTTCAGCGCTTAATGAAAAACTGTTTTTT. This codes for CASSSSALNEKLFF.

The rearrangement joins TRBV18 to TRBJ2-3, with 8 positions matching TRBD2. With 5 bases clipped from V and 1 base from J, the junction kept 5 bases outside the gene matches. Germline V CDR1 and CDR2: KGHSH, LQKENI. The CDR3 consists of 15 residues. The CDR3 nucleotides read TGTGCCAGCTCATCGGGGGGGGAAGGCACAGATACGCAGTATTTT. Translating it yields CASSSGGEGTDTQYF.

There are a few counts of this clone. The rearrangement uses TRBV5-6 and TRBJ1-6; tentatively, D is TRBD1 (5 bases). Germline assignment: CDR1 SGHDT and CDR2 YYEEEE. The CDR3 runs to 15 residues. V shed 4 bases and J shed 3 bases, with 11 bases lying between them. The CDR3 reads CASSLRQLYNSPLHF. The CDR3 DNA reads TGTGCCAGCAGCCTCAGACAGCTCTATAATTCACCCCTCCACTTT.

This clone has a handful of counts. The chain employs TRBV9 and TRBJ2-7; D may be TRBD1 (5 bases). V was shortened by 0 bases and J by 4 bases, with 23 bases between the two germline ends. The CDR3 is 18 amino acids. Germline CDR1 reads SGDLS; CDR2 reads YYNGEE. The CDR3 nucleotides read TGTGCCAGCAGCGTAGGAGAGGCAGGGTTTCTCCCAGGGTACGAGCAGTACTTC. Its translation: CASSVGEAGFLPGYEQYF.

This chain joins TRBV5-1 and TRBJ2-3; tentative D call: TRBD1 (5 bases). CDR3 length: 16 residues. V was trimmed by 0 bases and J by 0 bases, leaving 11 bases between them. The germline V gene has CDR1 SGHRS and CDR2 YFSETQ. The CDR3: CASSLATGQSTDTQYF. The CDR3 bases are TGCGCCAGCAGCTTGGCCACAGGTCAAAGCACAGATACGCAGTATTTT.

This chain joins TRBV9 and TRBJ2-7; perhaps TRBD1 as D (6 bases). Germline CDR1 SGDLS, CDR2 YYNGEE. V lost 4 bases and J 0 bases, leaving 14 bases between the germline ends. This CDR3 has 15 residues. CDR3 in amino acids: CASSPGQWSSYEQYF. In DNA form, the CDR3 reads TGTGCCAGCAGCCCAGGACAGTGGAGCTCCTACGAGCAGTACTTC.

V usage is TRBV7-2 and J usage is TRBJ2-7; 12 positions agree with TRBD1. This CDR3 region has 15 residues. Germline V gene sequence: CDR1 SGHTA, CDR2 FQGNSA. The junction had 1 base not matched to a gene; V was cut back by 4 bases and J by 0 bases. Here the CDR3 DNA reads TGTGCCAGCAGCTCGGGACAGGGGGCCTCCTACGAGCAGTACTTC. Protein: CASSSGQGASYEQYF.

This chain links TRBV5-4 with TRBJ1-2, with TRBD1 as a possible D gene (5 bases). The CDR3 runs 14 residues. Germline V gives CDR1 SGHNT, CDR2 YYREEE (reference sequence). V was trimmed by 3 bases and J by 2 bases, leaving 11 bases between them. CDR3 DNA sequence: TGTGCCAGCAGCTACGGGGGAGGGAACTATGGCTACACCTTC. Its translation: CASSYGGGNYGYTF.

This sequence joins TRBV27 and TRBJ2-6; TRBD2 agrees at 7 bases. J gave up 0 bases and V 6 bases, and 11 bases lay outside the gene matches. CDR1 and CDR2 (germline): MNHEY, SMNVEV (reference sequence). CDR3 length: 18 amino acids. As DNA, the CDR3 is TGTGCCAGCAGCCATTTTCGGGGGGACCCCTCTGGGGCCAACGTCCTGACTTTC. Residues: CASSHFRGDPSGANVLTF.

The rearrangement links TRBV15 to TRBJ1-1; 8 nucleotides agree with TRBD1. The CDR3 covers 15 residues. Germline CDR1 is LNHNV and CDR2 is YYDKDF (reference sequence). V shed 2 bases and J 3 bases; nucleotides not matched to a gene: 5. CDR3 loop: CATSRTGTGDTEAFF. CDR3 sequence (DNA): TGTGCCACCAGCAGAACCGGGACAGGAGACACTGAAGCTTTCTTT.

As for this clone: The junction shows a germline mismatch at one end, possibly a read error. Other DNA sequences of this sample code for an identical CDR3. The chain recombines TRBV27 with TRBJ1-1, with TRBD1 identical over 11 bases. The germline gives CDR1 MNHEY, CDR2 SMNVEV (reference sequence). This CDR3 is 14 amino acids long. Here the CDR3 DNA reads TGTGCCAGCAGTTTAAGGACAGGGGGCCCTGAAGCCTTCTTT. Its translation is CASSLRTGGPEAFF.

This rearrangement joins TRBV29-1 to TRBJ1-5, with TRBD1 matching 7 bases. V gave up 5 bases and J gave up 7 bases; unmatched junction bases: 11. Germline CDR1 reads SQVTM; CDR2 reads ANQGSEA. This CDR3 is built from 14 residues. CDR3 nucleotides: TGCAGCGTTACTATAGGGGGCGCCGAGCAGCCCCAGCATTTT. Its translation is CSVTIGGAEQPQHF.

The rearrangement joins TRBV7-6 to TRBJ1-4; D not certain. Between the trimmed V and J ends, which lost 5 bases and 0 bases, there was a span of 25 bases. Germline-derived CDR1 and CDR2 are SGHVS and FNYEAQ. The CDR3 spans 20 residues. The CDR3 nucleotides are TGTGCCAGCAGCGCCCTATGGAGGACCGCGACCCTTGCAACTAATGAAAAACTGTTTTTT. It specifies CASSALWRTATLATNEKLFF.

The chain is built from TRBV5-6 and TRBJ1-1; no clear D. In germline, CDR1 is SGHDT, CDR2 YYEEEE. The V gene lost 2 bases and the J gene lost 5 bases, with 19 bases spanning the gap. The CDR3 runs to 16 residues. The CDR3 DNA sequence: TGTGCCAGCAGCTTTGGGCGAAGAAGTGCGTATACTGAAGCTTTCTTT. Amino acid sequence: CASSFGRRSAYTEAFF.

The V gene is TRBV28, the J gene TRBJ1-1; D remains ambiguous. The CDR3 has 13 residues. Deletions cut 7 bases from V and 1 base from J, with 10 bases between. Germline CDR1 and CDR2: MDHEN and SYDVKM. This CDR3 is CASNERRNTEAFF. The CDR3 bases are TGTGCCAGCAATGAGAGGAGGAACACTGAAGCTTTCTTT.

CDR3 DNA: TGTGCCAGCAGCTTGTTACTAGCGGAGGCGTACTTC. The encoded protein is CASSLLLAEAYF. The chain combines TRBV7-2 with TRBJ2-5; TRBD2 aligns across 8 bases. The CDR3 consists of 12 residues. V shed 3 bases and J 13 bases; nucleotides not matched to a gene: 7. The germline CDR1 and CDR2 sequences are SGHTA and FQGNSA.

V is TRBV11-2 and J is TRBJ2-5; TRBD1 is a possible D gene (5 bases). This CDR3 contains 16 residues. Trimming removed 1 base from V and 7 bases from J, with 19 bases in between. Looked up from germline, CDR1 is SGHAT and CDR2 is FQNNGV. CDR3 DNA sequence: TGTGCCAGCAGCTTAGGGGCAGGGAAAGTCCTTGGGACCCAGTACTTC. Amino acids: CASSLGAGKVLGTQYF.